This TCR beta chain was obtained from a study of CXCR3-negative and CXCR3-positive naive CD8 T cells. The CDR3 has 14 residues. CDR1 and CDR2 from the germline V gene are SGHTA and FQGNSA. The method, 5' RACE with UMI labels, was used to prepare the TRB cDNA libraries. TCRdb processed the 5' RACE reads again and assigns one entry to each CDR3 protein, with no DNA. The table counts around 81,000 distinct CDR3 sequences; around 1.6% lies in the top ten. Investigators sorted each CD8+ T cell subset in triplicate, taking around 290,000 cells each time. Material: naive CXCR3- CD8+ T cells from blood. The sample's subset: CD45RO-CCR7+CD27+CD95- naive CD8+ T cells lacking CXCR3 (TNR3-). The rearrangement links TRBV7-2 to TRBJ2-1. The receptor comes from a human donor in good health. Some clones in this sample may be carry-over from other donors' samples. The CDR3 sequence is CASSLGTSYNEQFF.